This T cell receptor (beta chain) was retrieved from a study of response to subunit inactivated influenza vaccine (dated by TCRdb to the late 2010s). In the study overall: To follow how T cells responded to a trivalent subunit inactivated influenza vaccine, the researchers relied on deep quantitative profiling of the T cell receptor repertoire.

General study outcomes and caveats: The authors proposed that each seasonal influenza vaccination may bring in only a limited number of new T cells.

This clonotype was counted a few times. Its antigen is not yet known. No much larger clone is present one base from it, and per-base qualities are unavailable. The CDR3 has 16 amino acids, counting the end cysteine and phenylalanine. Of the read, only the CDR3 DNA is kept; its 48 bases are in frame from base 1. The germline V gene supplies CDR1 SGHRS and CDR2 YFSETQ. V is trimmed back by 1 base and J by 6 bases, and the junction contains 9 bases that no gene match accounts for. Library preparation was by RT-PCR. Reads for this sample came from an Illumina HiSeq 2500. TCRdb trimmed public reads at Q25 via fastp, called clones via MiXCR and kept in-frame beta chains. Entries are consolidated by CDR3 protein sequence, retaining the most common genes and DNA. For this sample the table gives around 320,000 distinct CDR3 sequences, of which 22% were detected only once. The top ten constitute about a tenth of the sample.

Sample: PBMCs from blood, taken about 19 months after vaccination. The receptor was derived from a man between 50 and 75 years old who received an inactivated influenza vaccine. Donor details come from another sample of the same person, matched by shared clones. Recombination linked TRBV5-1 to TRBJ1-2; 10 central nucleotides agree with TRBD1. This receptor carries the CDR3 CASSLLSSGTGDGYTF. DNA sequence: TGCGCCAGCAGCTTGCTCTCTTCCGGGACAGGGGATGGCTACACCTTC.